The rows below give T cell receptor beta chains drawn from one sample of a study of blood T cell repertoires in COVID-19. Clones were sequenced by immunoSEQ multiplex PCR, and TCRdb holds only the in-frame ones, with some missing. This sample has 260,000 or so clones, with over 75% found just once. The sample was peripheral blood. The origin of the receptors is a human donor in a cohort sampled during active COVID-19. Each CDR3 is given with its conserved first and last residue. D genes are given only for firm matches. Size tells how often a clone was seen (once, few, many) or the class of an expanded clone, and some rows leave it out.

CDR3 protein: CASSLVRGQGDNYGYTF
CDR3 DNA: TGTGCCAGCAGCCTCGTAAGGGGACAGGGGGACAACTATGGCTACACCTTC
CDR3 length: 17
J gene: TRBJ1-2
V gene: TRBV14
clone size: -
D gene: TRBD1

CDR3 protein: CATSDRGGYGYTF
CDR3 DNA: TGTGCCACCAGTGATAGGGGCGGCTATGGCTACACCTTC
CDR3 length: 13
J gene: TRBJ1-2
V gene: TRBV24-1
clone size: -
D gene: -

CDR3 protein: CASSPLAGGLGGETQYF
CDR3 DNA: TGTGCCAGCAGCCCTCTAGCGGGGGGGCTCGGAGGGGAGACCCAGTACTTC
CDR3 length: 17
J gene: TRBJ2-5
V gene: TRBV7-2
clone size: -
D gene: TRBD2

CDR3 protein: CAISRQGAGNTIYF
CDR3 DNA: TGTGCCATCAGCAGACAGGGTGCGGGAAACACCATATATTTT
CDR3 length: 14
J gene: TRBJ1-3
V gene: TRBV10-3
clone size: -
D gene: TRBD1

CDR3 protein: CAAKGASSTEAFF
CDR3 DNA: TGTGCCGCTAAGGGGGCGTCCAGCACTGAAGCTTTCTTT
CDR3 length: 13
J gene: TRBJ1-1
V gene: TRBV15
clone size: -
D gene: TRBD1

CDR3 protein: CASSTTGAGNTIYF
CDR3 DNA: TGTGCCAGCAGCACGACAGGGGCTGGAAACACCATATATTTT
CDR3 length: 14
J gene: TRBJ1-3
V gene: TRBV6-5
clone size: -
D gene: TRBD1

CDR3 protein: CASSFLRTGTSAGYEQYF
CDR3 DNA: TGTGCCAGCAGTTTTTTAAGGACAGGGACCTCGGCGGGGTACGAGCAGTACTTC
CDR3 length: 18
J gene: TRBJ2-7
V gene: TRBV27
clone size: -
D gene: TRBD1

CDR3 protein: CASSLAEAAGLAVVYEQYF
CDR3 DNA: TGTGCCAGCAGCTTAGCCGAGGCCGCGGGACTAGCTGTGGTGTACGAGCAGTACTTC
CDR3 length: 19
J gene: TRBJ2-7
V gene: TRBV7-6
clone size: -
D gene: TRBD2

CDR3 protein: CASSYERRAGSSYEQYF
CDR3 DNA: TGTGCCAGCAGCTACGAAAGGAGGGCAGGAAGCTCCTACGAGCAGTACTTC
CDR3 length: 17
J gene: TRBJ2-7
V gene: TRBV7-4
clone size: -
D gene: -

CDR3 protein: CASSHEGPPAEAFF
CDR3 DNA: TGTGCCAGCAGCCATGAGGGTCCGCCTGCTGAAGCTTTCTTT
CDR3 length: 14
J gene: TRBJ1-1
V gene: TRBV4-2
clone size: -
D gene: -

CDR3 protein: CASSTNRGEYNSPLHF
CDR3 DNA: TGTGCCAGCAGTACAAACAGGGGTGAGTATAATTCACCCCTCCACTTT
CDR3 length: 16
J gene: TRBJ1-6
V gene: TRBV27
clone size: -
D gene: TRBD1

CDR3 protein: CASSPVSGGTEAFF
CDR3 DNA: TGTGCCAGCTCACCAGTCTCAGGGGGCACTGAAGCTTTCTTT
CDR3 length: 14
J gene: TRBJ1-1
V gene: TRBV18
clone size: once
D gene: TRBD1

CDR3 protein: CASSPRGGMNTEAFF
CDR3 DNA: TGTGCCAGCAGCCCCCGGGGTGGGATGAACACTGAAGCTTTCTTT
CDR3 length: 15
J gene: TRBJ1-1
V gene: TRBV11-2
clone size: -
D gene: -

CDR3 protein: CATSRDLGPVGDGYTF
CDR3 DNA: TGTGCCACCAGCAGAGATCTTGGTCCTGTCGGGGATGGCTACACCTTC
CDR3 length: 16
J gene: TRBJ1-2
V gene: TRBV15
clone size: -
D gene: -

CDR3 protein: CASSLDLAGAGVYNEQFF
CDR3 DNA: TGTGCCAGCAGCTTAGACCTAGCGGGGGCGGGGGTTTACAATGAGCAGTTCTTC
CDR3 length: 18
J gene: TRBJ2-1
V gene: TRBV7-8
clone size: -
D gene: TRBD2

CDR3 protein: CASSSVGTNEKLFF
CDR3 DNA: TGTGCCAGCTCCTCGGTCGGGACTAATGAAAAACTGTTTTTT
CDR3 length: 14
J gene: TRBJ1-4
V gene: TRBV5-5
clone size: -
D gene: -